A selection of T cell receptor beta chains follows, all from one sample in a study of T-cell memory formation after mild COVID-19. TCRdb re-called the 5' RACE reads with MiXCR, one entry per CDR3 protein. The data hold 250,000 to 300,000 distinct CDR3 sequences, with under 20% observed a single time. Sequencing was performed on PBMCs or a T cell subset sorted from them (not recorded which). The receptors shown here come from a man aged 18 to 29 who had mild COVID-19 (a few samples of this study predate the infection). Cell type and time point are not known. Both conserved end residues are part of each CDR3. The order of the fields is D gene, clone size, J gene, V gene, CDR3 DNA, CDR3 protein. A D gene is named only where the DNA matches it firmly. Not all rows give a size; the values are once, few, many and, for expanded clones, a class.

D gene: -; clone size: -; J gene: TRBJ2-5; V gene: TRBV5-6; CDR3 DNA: TGTGCCAGCAGCCATCGGGACTTTTGGGAGACCCAGTACTTC; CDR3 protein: CASSHRDFWETQYF
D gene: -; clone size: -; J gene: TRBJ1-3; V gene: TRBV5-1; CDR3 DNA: TGCGCCAGCAGCTTCGGGGCGCCTGGAAACACCATATATTTT; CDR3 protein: CASSFGAPGNTIYF
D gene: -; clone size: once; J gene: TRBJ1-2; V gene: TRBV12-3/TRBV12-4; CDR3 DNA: TGTGCCAGCAGTTTACAGGCTGGGGTCAACTATGGCTACACCTTC; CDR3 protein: CASSLQAGVNYGYTF
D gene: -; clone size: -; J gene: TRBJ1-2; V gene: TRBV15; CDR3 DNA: TGTGCCACCAGCAGAGTTTCGTCGGATGGCTACACCTTC; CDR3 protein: CATSRVSSDGYTF
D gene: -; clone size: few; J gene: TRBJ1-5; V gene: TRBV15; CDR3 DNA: TGTGCCACCAGTCACGCAGGGACTCAGCCCCAGCATTTT; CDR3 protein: CATSHAGTQPQHF
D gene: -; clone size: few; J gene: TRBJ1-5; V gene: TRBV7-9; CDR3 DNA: TGTGCCAGCAGCTTAGACCAGGGCAATCAGCCCCAGCATTTT; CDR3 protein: CASSLDQGNQPQHF
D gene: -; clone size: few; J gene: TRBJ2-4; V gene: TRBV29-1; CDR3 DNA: TGCAGCGTTGACAGCTGGAACATTCAGTACTTC; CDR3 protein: CSVDSWNIQYF
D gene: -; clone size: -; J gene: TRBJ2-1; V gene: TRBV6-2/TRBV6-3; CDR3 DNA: TGTGCCAGTTGGAGGGGGGGGCGCAGCGAGCAGTTCTTC; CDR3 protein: CASWRGGRSEQFF
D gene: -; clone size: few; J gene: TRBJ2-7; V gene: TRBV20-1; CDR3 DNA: TGCAGTGCTAGTCTCGGCTACGAGCAGTACTTC; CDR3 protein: CSASLGYEQYF
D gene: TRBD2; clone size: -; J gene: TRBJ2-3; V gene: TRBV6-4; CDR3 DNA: TGTGCCAGCCCAAGACTAGCGGGGGCCACAGATACGCAGTATTTT; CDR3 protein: CASPRLAGATDTQYF
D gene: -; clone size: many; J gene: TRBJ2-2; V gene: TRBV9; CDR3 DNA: TGTGCCAGCAGCGGCCCCGGGACACCGAACACCGGGGAGCTGTTTTTT; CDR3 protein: CASSGPGTPNTGELFF
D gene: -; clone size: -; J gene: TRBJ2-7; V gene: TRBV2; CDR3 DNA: TGTGCCACCACCTCGGGAATCCTACGGGAGCAGTACTTC; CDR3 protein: CATTSGILREQYF
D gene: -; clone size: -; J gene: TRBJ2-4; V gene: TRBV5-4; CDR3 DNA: TGTGCCAGCAGCTTAACAGGACAGAAAAACATTCAGTACTTC; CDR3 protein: CASSLTGQKNIQYF
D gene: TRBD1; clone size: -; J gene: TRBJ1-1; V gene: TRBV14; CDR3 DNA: TGTGCCAGCAGCCAAGTTCGACAGGGGGTGAACACTGAAGCTTTCTTT; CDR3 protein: CASSQVRQGVNTEAFF
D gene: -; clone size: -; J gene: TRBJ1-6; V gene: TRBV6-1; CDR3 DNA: TGTGCCAGCATGGTCTCCGTGGGAGCTAATTCACCCCTCCACTTT; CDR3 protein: CASMVSVGANSPLHF
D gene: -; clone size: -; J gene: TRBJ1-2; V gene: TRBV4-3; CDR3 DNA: TGCGCCAGCAGCCAAGGGTTGGTGGACGGCTACACCTTC; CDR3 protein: CASSQGLVDGYTF
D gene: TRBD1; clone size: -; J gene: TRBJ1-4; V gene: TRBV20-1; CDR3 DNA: TGCAGTGCTTTGACAGGGCCTTCAACTAATGAAAAACTGTTTTTT; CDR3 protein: CSALTGPSTNEKLFF
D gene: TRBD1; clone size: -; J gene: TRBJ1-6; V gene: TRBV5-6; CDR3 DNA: TGTGCCAGCAGCTTGGACAGGGGGCATTATAATTCACCCCTCCACTTT; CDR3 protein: CASSLDRGHYNSPLHF
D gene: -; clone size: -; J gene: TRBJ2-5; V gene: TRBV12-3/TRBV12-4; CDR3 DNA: TGTGCCAGCAGTTTAACCCAGGGGACAGAGACCCAGTACTTC; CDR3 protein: CASSLTQGTETQYF
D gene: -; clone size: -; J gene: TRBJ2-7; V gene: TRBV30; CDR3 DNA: TGTGCCTGGACCAGGGTACAGGCGACCTACGAGCAGTACTTC; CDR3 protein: CAWTRVQATYEQYF
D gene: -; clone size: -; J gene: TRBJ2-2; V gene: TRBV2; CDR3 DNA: TGTGCCAGCCGGCCAGACGGGACCGGGGAGCTGTTTTTT; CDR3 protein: CASRPDGTGELFF
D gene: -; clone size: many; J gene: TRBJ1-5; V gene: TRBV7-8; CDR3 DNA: TGTGCCAGCAGCCTCCCTTGGCAGGCCAATCAGCCCCAGCATTTT; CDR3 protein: CASSLPWQANQPQHF
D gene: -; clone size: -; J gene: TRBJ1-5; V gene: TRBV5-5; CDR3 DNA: TGTGCCAGCAGCAACGGAGAAAATCAGCCCCAGCATTTT; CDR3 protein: CASSNGENQPQHF
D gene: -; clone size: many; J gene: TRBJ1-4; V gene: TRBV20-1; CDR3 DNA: TGCAGTGCTAGAGCCTCCGGGCCCCTTGATGAAAAACTGTTTTTT; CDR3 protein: CSARASGPLDEKLFF
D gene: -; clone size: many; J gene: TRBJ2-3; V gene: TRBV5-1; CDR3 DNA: TGCGCCAGCAGCTTTCAGGACCCCCGCACAGATACGCAGTATTTT; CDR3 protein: CASSFQDPRTDTQYF
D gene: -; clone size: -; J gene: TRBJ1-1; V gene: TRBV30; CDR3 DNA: TGTGCCTGGAGCAAAGGGATCGCGGAATGGGACATGAACACTGAAGCTTTCTTT; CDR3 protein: CAWSKGIAEWDMNTEAFF
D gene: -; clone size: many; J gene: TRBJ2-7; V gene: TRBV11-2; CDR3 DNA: TGTGCCAGCAGCTCGATTTCCGGGACCTCCTACGAGCAGTACTTC; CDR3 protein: CASSSISGTSYEQYF
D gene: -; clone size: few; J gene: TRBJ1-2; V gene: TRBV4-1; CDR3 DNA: TGCGCCAGCAGCCACGGAACGGGCTACACCTTC; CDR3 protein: CASSHGTGYTF
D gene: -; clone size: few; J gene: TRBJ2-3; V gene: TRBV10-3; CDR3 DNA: TGTGCCATCAGTGAGTCTGGCAGCACAGATACGCAGTATTTT; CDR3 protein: CAISESGSTDTQYF
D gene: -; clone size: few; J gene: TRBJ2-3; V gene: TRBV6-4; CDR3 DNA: TGTGCCAGCAGCGCGCAGGGGTCAGGAACAGATACGCAGTATTTT; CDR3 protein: CASSAQGSGTDTQYF
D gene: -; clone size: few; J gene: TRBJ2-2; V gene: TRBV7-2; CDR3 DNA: TGTGCCAGCAGCTTAGGGTTCTGGGACACCGGGGAGCTGTTTTTT; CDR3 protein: CASSLGFWDTGELFF
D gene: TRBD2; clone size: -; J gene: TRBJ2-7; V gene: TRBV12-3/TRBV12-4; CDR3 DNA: TGTGCCAGCAGCCAAGGGCGAGCGGGGAGCTACGAGCAGTACTTC; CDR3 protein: CASSQGRAGSYEQYF
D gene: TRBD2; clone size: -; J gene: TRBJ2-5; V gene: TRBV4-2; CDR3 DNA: TGTGCCAGCAGCCAAGATGAAAACGGGGGGATTGAGACCCAGTACTTC; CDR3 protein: CASSQDENGGIETQYF
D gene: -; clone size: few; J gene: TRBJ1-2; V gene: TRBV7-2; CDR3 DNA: TGTGCCAGCAGCTTAGAGTCAGGGCCCTATGGCTACACCTTC; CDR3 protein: CASSLESGPYGYTF
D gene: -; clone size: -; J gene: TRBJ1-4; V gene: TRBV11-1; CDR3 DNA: TGTGCCAGCAGCCACTCCCGGGGTGCTAATGAAAAACTGTTTTTT; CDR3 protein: CASSHSRGANEKLFF
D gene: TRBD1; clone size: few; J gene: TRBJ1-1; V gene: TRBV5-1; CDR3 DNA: TGCGCCAGCAGCTTCGGACCACAGGGGCCGAACACTGAAGCTTTCTTT; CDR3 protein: CASSFGPQGPNTEAFF
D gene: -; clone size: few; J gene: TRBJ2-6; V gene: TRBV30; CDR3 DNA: TGTGCCTGGAGTTTTTGGTTCCCGTCTGGGGCCAACGTCCTGACTTTC; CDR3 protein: CAWSFWFPSGANVLTF
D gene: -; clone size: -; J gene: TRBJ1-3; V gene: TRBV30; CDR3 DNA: TGTGCCTGGTTGAACTCTGGAAACACCATATATTTT; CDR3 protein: CAWLNSGNTIYF
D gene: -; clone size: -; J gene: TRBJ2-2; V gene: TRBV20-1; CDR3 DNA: TGCAGTGCTAGAGATTGGGGGTCTGAGAACACCGGGGAGCTGTTTTTT; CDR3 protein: CSARDWGSENTGELFF
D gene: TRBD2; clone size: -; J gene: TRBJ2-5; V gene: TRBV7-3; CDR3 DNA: TGTGCCAGCAGCTCTACTAGAGCGGGACGAGAGACCCAGTACTTC; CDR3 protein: CASSSTRAGRETQYF
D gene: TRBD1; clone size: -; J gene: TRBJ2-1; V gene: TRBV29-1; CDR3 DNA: TGCAGCGTCCCTGGGACAGGGGGCGAGACGGAGCAGTTCTTC; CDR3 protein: CSVPGTGGETEQFF
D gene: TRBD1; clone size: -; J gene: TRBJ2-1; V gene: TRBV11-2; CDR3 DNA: TGTGCCAGCAGCCCCCTCTTCACGGGACAGGGGGCGAAGGGTAAGCGCAATGAGCAGTTCTTC; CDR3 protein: CASSPLFTGQGAKGKRNEQFF
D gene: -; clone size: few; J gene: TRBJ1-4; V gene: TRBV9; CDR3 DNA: TGTGCCAGCAGCGGCGCAGGGGTAGCTAATGAAAAACTGTTTTTT; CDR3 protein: CASSGAGVANEKLFF
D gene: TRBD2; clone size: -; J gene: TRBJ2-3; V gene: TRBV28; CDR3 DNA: TGTGCCAGCAGTAATTCGGCGGGGGGGGTGACAGATACGCAGTATTTT; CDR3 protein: CASSNSAGGVTDTQYF
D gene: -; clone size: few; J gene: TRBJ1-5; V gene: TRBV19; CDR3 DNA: TGTGCCAGTACAAGGGCAGGGACCGGTCAGCCCCAGCATTTT; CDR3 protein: CASTRAGTGQPQHF
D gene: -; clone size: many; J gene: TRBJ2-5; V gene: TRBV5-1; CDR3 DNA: TGCGCCAGCAGCCCGGGTGGGGCCGAGGAGACCCAGTACTTC; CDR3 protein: CASSPGGAEETQYF
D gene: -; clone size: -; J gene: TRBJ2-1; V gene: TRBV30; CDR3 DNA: TGTGCCTGGAGTGTACTGGGGAGGGGGGCCTACAATGAGCAGTTCTTC; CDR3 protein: CAWSVLGRGAYNEQFF
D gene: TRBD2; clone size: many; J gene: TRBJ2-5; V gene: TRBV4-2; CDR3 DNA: TGTGCCAGCAGCCAAGAGCCGACTAGCGGGGCCGCTAAAGTGATCTTC; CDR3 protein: CASSQEPTSGAAKVIF